This T cell receptor (beta chain) is drawn from a study of technical replicates of blood from several donors. CDR1 is SQVTM and CDR2 is ANQGSEA in the germline V gene. The CDR3 is made up of 12 amino acids. With 6 bases clipped from V and 5 bases from J, the junction kept 4 bases outside the gene matches. The method was immunoSEQ multiplex PCR; TCRdb's version includes in-frame clones alone and lacks a portion of them. The table records about 88,000 clones, about 90% of them present only once. The sequence was obtained from a human donor in good health. The sample taken for sequencing was T cells isolated from PBMCs. The chain combines TRBV29-1 with TRBJ2-1; 7 bases are shared with TRBD2. DNA for the CDR3: TGCAGCGTACTAGCGACTAACAATGAGCAGTTCTTC. It codes for CSVLATNNEQFF.